These 16 T cell receptor beta chains originate from one sample sequenced in a study of blood T cells in healthy people across ages. A second 7 to 11 cycle PCR used barcoded and J-beta primers. MiXCR was run by TCRdb on the 5' RACE reads, yielding one entry per CDR3 protein. The sample holds around 900,000 distinct CDR3 sequences, roughly 51% seen once. Sequenced material: blood. These receptor sequences come from an older woman in good health.

This clonotype was detected only a few times. The chain links TRBV20-1 to TRBJ1-5; D uncertain. The CDR3 contains 14 residues. Germline V gene sequence: CDR1 DFQATT, CDR2 SNEGSKA (reference sequence). V shed 2 bases and J shed 3 bases, with 11 bases lying between them. CDR3 DNA: TGCAGTGCTAGACTCCGACGGTCCAATCAGCCCCAGCATTTT. This codes for CSARLRRSNQPQHF.

The rearrangement joins TRBV24-1 to TRBJ2-2; D remains unclear. This CDR3 has 15 residues. Germline assignment: CDR1 KGHDR and CDR2 SFDVKD. V lost 4 bases, J lost 3 bases, and 11 bases lay in between. The CDR3 region has the DNA TGTGCCACCAGTGACCGTGCGGCCGACACCGGGGAGCTGTTTTTT. This encodes CATSDRAADTGELFF.

This CDR3 reads CASCKDLQGPNYEQYF. The CDR3 bases are TGTGCCAGCTGCAAAGACCTCCAGGGGCCCAACTACGAGCAGTACTTC. This chain links TRBV7-8 with TRBJ2-5; the D gene is possibly TRBD1 (6 bases). The assigned J gene may be wrong: the sequence end matches TRBJ2-7 better. Germline CDR1 SGHVS, CDR2 FQNEAQ. The CDR3 is 16 amino acids.

This clonotype was picked up a small number of times. CDR3 in amino acids: CASGQGVGYEQYF. The CDR3 DNA is TGTGCCAGCGGTCAGGGGGTCGGCTACGAGCAGTACTTC. This rearrangement joins TRBV6-2 or TRBV6-3 to TRBJ2-7; 7 bases match TRBD1. Germline assignment: CDR1 MNHEY and CDR2 SVGEGT. The CDR3 is 13 residues long. Trimming removed 8 bases from V and 3 bases from J; junction bases left unmatched: 7.

This sequence joins TRBV28 and TRBJ2-7; tentatively, D is TRBD2 (5 bases). The CDR3 loop spans 13 amino acids. Germline V CDR1 and CDR2: MDHEN, SYDVKM. Trimming removed 3 bases from V and 6 bases from J, with 12 bases in between. CDR3 DNA sequence: TGTGCCAGCAGTTTGGTGGGAGCAGGCGAGCAGTACTTC. It specifies CASSLVGAGEQYF.

The chain is built from TRBV6-2 or TRBV6-3 and TRBJ2-5, with D unclear. Looked up from germline, CDR1 is MNHEY and CDR2 is SVGEGT. The CDR3 covers 14 residues. With 6 bases removed from V and 4 bases from J, the gap between germline ends came to 15 bases. The chain's CDR3 is CASSTFYAVETQYF. The DNA of the CDR3 is TGTGCCAGCAGCACCTTCTATGCGGTAGAGACCCAGTACTTC.

This clonotype appeared a few times. The V gene is TRBV7-7, the J gene TRBJ2-5; the match to TRBD2 covers 7 bases. The CDR3 is made up of 15 amino acids. Looked up from germline, CDR1 is SSHAT and CDR2 is FNYEAQ (reference sequence). The J segment lost 5 bases and the V segment lost 2 bases, leaving 8 bases of the junction unmatched. CDR3 DNA: TGTGCCAGCAGCTTAATGGGCGGGAGCGTGGAGACCCAGTACTTC. Protein: CASSLMGGSVETQYF.

The V gene is TRBV2, the J gene TRBJ2-5; possibly TRBD1 for D (5 bases). Germline values: CDR1 SNHLY, CDR2 FYNNEI. The CDR3 sequence is 14 residues long. V lost 2 bases, J lost 4 bases, and 11 bases lay in between. CDR3 protein: CASSESQATETQYF. CDR3 bases: TGTGCCAGCAGTGAATCACAGGCCACAGAGACCCAGTACTTC.

This chain links TRBV29-1 with TRBJ2-7, with 9 bases that match TRBD1. The germline V gene has CDR1 SQVTM and CDR2 ANQGSEA. This CDR3 has 16 amino acids. Trimming at V came to 5 bases and at J to 1 base, leaving 12 bases not matched to a gene. The CDR3 DNA follows: TGCAGCGTTCTGGGAGCCGGGACAGGGATTTCCTACGAGCAGTACTTC. It specifies CSVLGAGTGISYEQYF.

The rearrangement joins TRBV6-1 to TRBJ1-1; TRBD1 is a possible D gene (5 bases). Deletions cut 3 bases from V and 5 bases from J, with 10 bases between. Germline assignment: CDR1 MNHNS and CDR2 SASEGT. This CDR3 has 13 amino acids. The CDR3 loop is CASSDRGETEAFF. For the CDR3, the DNA is TGTGCCAGCAGTGATCGGGGGGAGACTGAAGCTTTCTTT.

This clonotype has more than one count but fewer than ten. The rearrangement uses TRBV20-1 and TRBJ2-5; D is ambiguous. Trimming took 3 bases from V and 4 from J, leaving 6 bases between them. The germline CDR1 and CDR2 sequences are DFQATT and SNEGSKA (reference sequence). The CDR3 totals 11 residues. CDR3 sequence: CSASRRETQYF. The DNA for the CDR3 is TGCAGTGCTAGTCGGAGAGAGACCCAGTACTTC.

Regarding this clonotype: One end of the junction varies from germline; a read error may be responsible. J is TRBJ2-1 and V is TRBV20-1; TRBD1 might be the D (6 bases). CDR3 length: 16 residues. Germline V lookup: CDR1 DFQATT, CDR2 SNEGSKA (reference sequence). The DNA of the CDR3 is TGCAGTGCTACCAAAATCCCTGGGGGCTTTACTTACGAGCAGCACTTC. It specifies CSATKIPGGFTYEQHF.

V usage is TRBV5-1 and J usage is TRBJ2-6, with D unclear. Germline V gives CDR1 SGHRS, CDR2 YFSETQ. V lost 0 bases, J lost 0 bases, and 13 bases lay in between. The CDR3 contains 18 residues. The chain's CDR3 is CASSLAGLYSSGANVLTF. CDR3 coding DNA: TGCGCCAGCAGCTTGGCCGGGTTGTACAGCTCTGGGGCCAACGTCCTGACTTTC.

The chain joins TRBV6-5 to TRBJ2-5; TRBD1 aligns across 7 bases. CDR1 and CDR2 from the germline V gene are MNHEY and SVGAGI. The CDR3 is 20 amino acids. V shed 2 bases, J shed 6 bases, and the junction held 24 bases outside the gene matches. The CDR3 loop reads CASSYTTTKGAAQGRKTQYF. As DNA, the CDR3 is TGTGCCAGCAGTTACACCACGACTAAGGGGGCAGCTCAGGGTAGGAAGACCCAGTACTTC.

The CDR3: CASSDYKGKGETKNIQYF. For the CDR3, the DNA is TGTGCCAGCAGTGATTACAAAGGGAAAGGGGAAACCAAAAACATTCAGTACTTC. The V gene is TRBV25-1, the J gene TRBJ2-4; tentatively, D is TRBD1 (5 bases). This CDR3 is 18 amino acids long. Trimming pared 3 bases from V and 2 bases from J, leaving 20 bases between. The germline V gene encodes CDR1 MGHDK and CDR2 SYGVNS. Full variable domain (rest looked up from reference TRBV25-1 and TRBJ2-4): EADIYQTPRYLVIGTGKKITLECSQTMGHDKMYWYQQDPGMELHLIHYSYGVNSTEKGDLSSESTVSRIRTEHFPLTLESARPSHTSQYLCASSDYKGKGETKNIQYFGAGTRLSVL.

This clonotype was seen only a few times. The V call is TRBV20-1, the J call TRBJ2-4; D is possibly TRBD2 (5 bases). V was cut by 6 bases and J by 13 bases, with 28 bases left in between. Germline V gene data show CDR1 as DFQATT and CDR2 as SNEGSKA (reference sequence). The CDR3 spans 15 residues. CDR3 loop: CSAPQVGEGNNEQYF. CDR3 bases: TGCAGTGCCCCTCAGGTGGGAGAAGGGAACAATGAGCAGTACTTC.